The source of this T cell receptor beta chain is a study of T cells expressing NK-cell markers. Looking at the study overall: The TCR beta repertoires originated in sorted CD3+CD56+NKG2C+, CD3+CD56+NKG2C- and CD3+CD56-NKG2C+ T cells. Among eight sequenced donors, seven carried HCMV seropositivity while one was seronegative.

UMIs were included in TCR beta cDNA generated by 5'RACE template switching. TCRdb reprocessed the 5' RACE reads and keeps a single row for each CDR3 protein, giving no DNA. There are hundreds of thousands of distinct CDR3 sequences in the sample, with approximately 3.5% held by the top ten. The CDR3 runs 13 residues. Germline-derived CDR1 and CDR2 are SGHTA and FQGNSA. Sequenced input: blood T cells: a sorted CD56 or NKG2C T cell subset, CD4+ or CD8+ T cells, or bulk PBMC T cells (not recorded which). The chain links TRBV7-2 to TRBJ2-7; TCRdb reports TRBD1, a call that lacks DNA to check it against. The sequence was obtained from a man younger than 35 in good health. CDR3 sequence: CASSGQGHDEQYF.